A single sample gave rise to the 21 T cell receptor beta chains below, sequenced in a study of T cells in Graves' hyperthyroidism and ophthalmopathy. RNA transcripts provided the source from which TCR beta CDR3 regions were amplified. The primer set for the first-round RT-PCR of the TCR CDR3 was HTBI. TCRdb reanalysed the multiplex PCR reads using MiXCR and keeps one entry per CDR3 protein. The data contain 600,000 or so distinct CDR3 sequences, 15% to 20% of them singletons. The specimen sequenced was blood. The receptors here all came from a woman between 25 and 40 years old with Graves' hyperthyroidism.

This clonotype has a count of ten or more. The chain uses TRBV27 and TRBJ1-4; D perhaps matches TRBD1 (5 bases). CDR1 is MNHEY and CDR2 is SMNVEV in the germline V gene (reference sequence). V shed 2 bases and J shed 4 bases, with 8 bases lying between them. The CDR3 totals 14 residues. CDR3 sequence: CASSLAGINEKLFF. The DNA for the CDR3 is TGTGCCAGCAGTTTAGCAGGGATTAATGAAAAACTGTTTTTT.

This chain connects TRBV13 to TRBJ2-7, with 11 positions matching TRBD1. This CDR3 is built from 15 residues. V shed 3 bases and J 7 bases; nucleotides not matched to a gene: 8. CDR1 PRHDT and CDR2 FYEKMQ come from the germline V gene (reference sequence). The CDR3 here is CASSFSGTGGFEQYF. As DNA, the CDR3 is TGTGCCAGCAGCTTCTCCGGGACAGGGGGATTTGAGCAGTACTTC.

In this sample, this clonotype turned up many times. The chain couples TRBV2 to TRBJ2-5; 10 nucleotides match TRBD1. CDR3 length: 13 residues. With V trimmed by 5 bases and J by 13 bases, 10 bases remained unmatched. Germline V gene sequence: CDR1 SNHLY, CDR2 FYNNEI. The CDR3 reads CASSIRDRGGGYF. CDR3 in DNA: TGTGCCAGCAGTATCCGGGACAGGGGAGGGGGGTACTTC.

In its sample, this clonotype was seen a few times. The chain carries TRBV20-1 and TRBJ1-2; D is perhaps TRBD1 (6 bases). The germline V and J ends were trimmed by 2 bases and 2 bases, with 6 bases remaining between them. This CDR3 region has 12 residues. Germline V gives CDR1 DFQATT, CDR2 SNEGSKA (reference sequence). The CDR3: CSARTGNYGYTF. The CDR3 DNA is TGCAGTGCTAGAACAGGGAACTATGGCTACACCTTC.

This clonotype was counted between two and nine times. The rearrangement joins TRBV12-3 or TRBV12-4 to TRBJ2-7; a weak D match, TRBD2 (5 bases). Trimming stripped 8 bases from V and 6 bases from J, with 14 bases between. CDR3 length: 12 residues. Here the CDR3 reads CASLSPRGEQYF. CDR3 DNA sequence: TGTGCCAGCCTCTCCCCCCGGGGCGAGCAGTACTTC.

The V and J genes are TRBV9 and TRBJ2-5; 8 nucleotides align to TRBD2. Looked up from germline, CDR1 is SGDLS and CDR2 is YYNGEE. Trimming at V came to 3 bases and at J to 4 bases, leaving 8 bases not matched to a gene. The CDR3 has 15 residues. The CDR3 protein is CASSDTPGGPETQYF. CDR3 DNA sequence: TGTGCCAGCAGCGACACTCCGGGAGGGCCAGAGACCCAGTACTTC. Using reference TRBV9 and TRBJ2-5 for the parts outside the CDR3, the full variable domain is DSGVTQTPKHLITATGQRVTLRCSPRSGDLSVYWYQQSLDQGLQFLIQYYNGEERAKGNILERFSAQQFPDLHSELNLSSLELGDSALYFCASSDTPGGPETQYFGPGTRLLVL.

This clonotype was detected only a few times. This sequence joins TRBV7-3 and TRBJ1-3; 7 nucleotides align to TRBD1. Unmatched junction bases numbered 13, after V lost 2 bases and J lost 3 bases. This CDR3 contains 18 residues. Germline-derived CDR1 and CDR2 are SGHTA and FQGTGA. The CDR3, as DNA: TGTGCCAGCAGCTTATATAGGTCGACAGGGCCTCTTGGAAACACCATATATTTT. It specifies CASSLYRSTGPLGNTIYF. The full variable domain, with the rest looked up from reference TRBV7-3 and TRBJ1-3, is GAGVSQTPSNKVTEKGKYVELRCDPISGHTALYWYRQSLGQGPEFLIYFQGTGAADDSGLPNDRFFAVRPEGSVSTLKIQRTERGDSAVYLCASSLYRSTGPLGNTIYFGEGSWLTVV.

The chain combines TRBV12-3 or TRBV12-4 with TRBJ2-6, with D uncertain. The CDR3 spans 16 residues. V shed 3 bases and J shed 0 bases, with 9 bases lying between them. In DNA form, the CDR3 reads TGTGCCAGCAGTTTGTCTTTGGACTCTGGGGCCAACGTCCTGACTTTC. This gives the protein CASSLSLDSGANVLTF.

This clonotype was counted ten times or more. The genes are TRBV28 and TRBJ2-2; a weak D match, TRBD1 (5 bases). The germline gives CDR1 MDHEN, CDR2 SYDVKM. This CDR3 has 17 residues. V was shortened by 1 base and J by 5 bases, with 17 bases between the two germline ends. In DNA form, the CDR3 reads TGTGCCAGCAGTTTATTCCGGACGTCAGGGTTTACCGGGGAGCTGTTTTTT. Amino acids: CASSLFRTSGFTGELFF.

This clonotype has just a few counts. A single base separates this from a much larger clone, so it may be a read error. This chain joins TRBV7-2 and TRBJ2-7; TRBD2 aligns across 9 bases. V shed 5 bases and J 9 bases; nucleotides not matched to a gene: 11. In germline, CDR1 is SGHTA, CDR2 FQGNSA. This CDR3 spans 14 amino acids. CDR3: CASSTGTSPTGQYF. For the CDR3, the DNA is TGTGCCAGCAGCACCGGGACTAGCCCGACCGGGCAGTACTTC.

V gene TRBV19 combines with J gene TRBJ1-6, with D maybe TRBD1 (6 bases). The CDR3 totals 16 residues. The V end lost 5 bases, the J end lost 3 bases, and 14 bases lay between the germline ends. Germline V gene data show CDR1 as LNHDA and CDR2 as SQIVND (reference sequence). CDR3 protein: CASSPRTEIYNSPLHF. DNA for the CDR3: TGTGCCAGTAGTCCCCGGACAGAAATCTATAATTCACCCCTCCACTTT.

This clonotype has ten or more counts. This chain connects TRBV20-1 to TRBJ2-5, with 12 bases that match TRBD2. J lost 5 bases, V lost 2 bases, and 3 bases had no gene match. This CDR3 has 14 residues. CDR1 and CDR2 (germline): DFQATT, SNEGSKA (reference sequence). The CDR3 nucleotides read TGCAGTGCTAGACCAGGACTAGCGGGGGAGACCCAGTACTTC. As protein: CSARPGLAGETQYF.

The sample holds many counts of this clonotype. The chain has TRBV11-2 and TRBJ1-2; 8 nucleotides agree with TRBD1. This CDR3 has 15 amino acids. J lost 0 bases, V lost 2 bases, and 2 bases had no gene match. CDR1 and CDR2 from the germline V gene are SGHAT and FQNNGV. This CDR3 reads CASSLLTGANYGYTF. The CDR3 DNA reads TGTGCCAGCAGCTTATTGACAGGGGCTAACTATGGCTACACCTTC.

This chain connects TRBV7-9 to TRBJ2-5; 9 bases match TRBD2. This CDR3 comprises 19 residues. The germline V gene encodes CDR1 SEHNR and CDR2 FQNEAQ (reference sequence). V dropped 7 bases and J dropped 1; count of bases not matched to a gene: 19. CDR3 nucleotides: TGTGCCAGCACCCTAGGAGGTACTAGCGGGCCGAGGCGCCAAGAGACCCAGTACTTC. Translation gives CASTLGGTSGPRRQETQYF.

The chain has TRBV7-6 and TRBJ1-3, with D hard to call. This CDR3 has 16 amino acids. Germline V gene lookup returns CDR1 SGHVS and CDR2 FNYEAQ. The germline V and J ends were trimmed by 9 bases and 0 bases, with 18 bases remaining between them. CDR3 residues: CARRRTGNFSGNTIYF. The DNA for the CDR3 is TGTGCCAGACGACGGACGGGTAACTTCTCTGGAAACACCATATATTTT.

This clonotype was observed many times. The chain joins TRBV6-5 to TRBJ2-5; 7 bases agree with TRBD1. CDR3 length equals 16 residues. V lost 2 bases to trimming and J lost 5 bases; unmatched junction nucleotides: 11. Germline V gene lookup returns CDR1 MNHEY and CDR2 SVGAGI. CDR3 in DNA: TGTGCCAGCAGTTACCCCCGACAGGGAGCTGGGGAGACCCAGTACTTC. Translation gives CASSYPRQGAGETQYF.

The chain is built from TRBV5-4 and TRBJ2-2; TRBD1 is a possible D gene (5 bases). Germline V gives CDR1 SGHNT, CDR2 YYREEE (reference sequence). Trimming pared 3 bases from V and 0 bases from J, leaving 9 bases between. CDR3 size: 15 residues. The CDR3 sequence: CASSSQGTNTGELFF. The CDR3 nucleotides read TGTGCCAGCAGCTCTCAGGGTACGAACACCGGGGAGCTGTTTTTT.

This clonotype was found many times. This chain connects TRBV11-2 to TRBJ2-1, with D perhaps assigned TRBD1 or TRBD2 (5 bases each). Trimming removed 3 bases from V and 0 bases from J, with 9 bases in between. The germline V gene has CDR1 SGHAT and CDR2 FQNNGV. This CDR3 spans 15 amino acids. CDR3 nucleotides: TGTGCCAGCAGCTTTGCAGGGAGCTCCTACAATGAGCAGTTCTTC. Translating it yields CASSFAGSSYNEQFF.

In its sample, this clonotype was seen many times. The chain couples TRBV4-2 to TRBJ1-2, with TRBD1 matching 9 bases. The V and J ends lost 2 bases and 6 bases, in that order; junction bases with no gene match: 1. CDR1 is LGHNA, CDR2 YNFKEQ, per germline. CDR3 length equals 13 residues. CDR3 region: CASSQTGGHGYTF. CDR3 in DNA: TGTGCCAGCAGCCAAACAGGGGGCCATGGCTACACCTTC.

The V call is TRBV15, the J call TRBJ2-2; D gene uncertain. The V gene lost 1 base and the J gene lost 7 bases, with 7 bases spanning the gap. The germline V gene has CDR1 LNHNV and CDR2 YYDKDF (reference sequence). The CDR3 has 13 residues. CDR3 nucleotides: TGTGCCACCAGCAGAGGAGTCAGCGGGGAGCTGTTTTTT. Protein product: CATSRGVSGELFF. Using reference TRBV15 and TRBJ2-2 for the parts outside the CDR3, the full variable domain is DAMVIQNPRYQVTQFGKPVTLSCSQTLNHNVMYWYQQKSSQAPKLLFHYYDKDFNNEADTPDNFQSRRPNTSFCFLDIRSPGLGDTAMYLCATSRGVSGELFFGEGSRLTVL.

This clonotype was observed a handful of times. The V gene is TRBV7-2, the J gene TRBJ2-5; 11 bases line up with TRBD2. V was pared by 3 bases and J by 5 bases, with 14 bases of the junction left unmatched. The CDR3 runs 18 residues. CDR1 SGHTA and CDR2 FQGNSA come from the germline V gene. The CDR3 sequence: CASSFGGLAEGGGETQYF. The CDR3 DNA follows: TGTGCCAGCAGCTTTGGGGGACTAGCGGAAGGGGGAGGGGAGACCCAGTACTTC.